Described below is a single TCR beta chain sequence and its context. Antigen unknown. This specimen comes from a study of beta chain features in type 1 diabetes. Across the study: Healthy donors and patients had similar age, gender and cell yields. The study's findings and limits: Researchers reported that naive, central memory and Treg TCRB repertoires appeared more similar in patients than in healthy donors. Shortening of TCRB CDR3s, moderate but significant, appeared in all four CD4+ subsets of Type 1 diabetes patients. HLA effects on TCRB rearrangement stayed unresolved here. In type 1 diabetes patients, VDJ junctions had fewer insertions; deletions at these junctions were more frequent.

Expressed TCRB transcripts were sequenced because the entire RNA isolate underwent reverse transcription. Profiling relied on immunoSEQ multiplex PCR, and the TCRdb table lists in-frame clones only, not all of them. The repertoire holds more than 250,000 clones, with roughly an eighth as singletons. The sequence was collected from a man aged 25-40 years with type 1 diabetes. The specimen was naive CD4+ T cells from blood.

CDR3 region: CASSLGIAGSSYNEQFF. CDR3 sequence (DNA): TGCGCCAGCAGCTTGGGCATAGCGGGCAGCTCCTACAATGAGCAGTTCTTC. The rearrangement uses TRBV5-1 and TRBJ2-1, with TRBD2 matching 7 bases. The CDR3 covers 17 residues. V shed 0 bases and J 0 bases; nucleotides not matched to a gene: 6. Germline V CDR1 and CDR2: SGHRS, YFSETQ.